This TCR beta chain was found in a study of regulatory T cells in long-lasting Graves disease. The study's findings and limits: Whereas new patients shared 800 to 1,000 public clonotypes, persistent patients shared more, at a few thousand.

The V gene lost 2 bases and the J gene lost 2 bases, with 7 bases spanning the gap. The CDR3 contains 13 residues. CDR1 MGHRA and CDR2 YSYEKL come from the germline V gene. Time point meaning: newly diagnosed GD, antithyroid drugs for less than 3 months. Isolated PBMC RNA provided the starting material for the TCR library. The sample holds many counts of this clonotype. Its matching antigen is unknown. iRepertoire HTBI primers and Arm-PCR of CDR3 regions built TCR beta libraries. In TCRdb, the multiplex PCR reads were re-called with MiXCR into one record per CDR3 protein. The repertoire has roughly 560,000 distinct CDR3 sequences, about 12% of them found once; the top ten carry approximately 9.6%. These same records also appear under a second study, on T cells in Graves' hyperthyroidism and ophthalmopathy.

Source: peripheral blood mononuclear cells (PBMCs), taken at new diagnosis, from a patient treated with antithyroid drugs. The V and J genes are TRBV4-1 and TRBJ2-7; D is unresolved. This sequence was found in a woman aged 25 to 39 with Graves disease. The CDR3 DNA sequence: TGCGCCAGCAGCCAATCGTTCGCCTACGAGCAGTACTTC. This codes for CASSQSFAYEQYF.